This T cell receptor beta chain was sequenced in a study of Tregs in tolerant kidney transplant recipients (dated by TCRdb to the late 2010s). About the study as a whole: TCRbeta sequencing was used in the study to identify donor-specific regulatory T cells before combined kidney and bone marrow transplantation, and the identified cells were then tracked after transplant. Several methods of expanding Tregs specific for an allogeneic donor were compared by TCRbeta repertoire sequencing in a few healthy controls.

This clone has only one observation. This receptor's antigen is unknown. Per-nucleotide qualities are absent, and no much larger clonotype sits a single base away. Thawed PBMCs were FACS-sorted into unstimulated Tregs (CD4+CD25+CD127-), CD4+ non-Tregs (CD4+CD25-), CD4 cells and CD8 cells. Blood from healthy controls was obtained either as purchased buffy coats or from healthy volunteers. Healthy control blood was processed to PBMCs with a Ficoll density gradient and then cryopreserved, whereas patient PBMCs were collected both before and after transplant. CDR1 SGHRS and CDR2 YFSETQ are derived from the germline V gene. The cysteine opens and the phenylalanine closes a CDR3 of 14 amino acids. Only CDR3 DNA remains: 42 bases, in frame from the first base. Trimming takes 6 bases from V and 5 bases from J, and the germline ends sit 12 bases apart. The study at large found these results: The study was limited by small patient numbers, and the findings need validation in larger populations and under other immunosuppression protocols. Biological reproducibility was not examined directly, but technical replication error appeared to be minimal. Expanding Tregs with activated donor B cells appeared to identify the most biologically relevant and donor-specific TCRbeta repertoire.

Genomic DNA was extracted from sorted cells with the QIAGEN DNeasy Blood and Tissue Kit for TCRbeta CDR3 sequencing. High-throughput TCRbeta CDR3 sequencing was carried out commercially through immunoSEQ, with PCR amplification with bias correction and internal controls included. Processing in the source paper ran as follows. A unique productive TCRbeta sequence was defined by the CDR3 nucleotide sequence when primers matched, and otherwise by the CDR3 amino acid sequence together with the Vbeta and Jbeta genes. To correct sorting error, sequences shared between sorted populations at a frequency ratio of 2:1 or less were removed; the rest were assigned to the higher population. A sequence counted as donor-reactive if, in CFSE-low cells, the sequence had a frequency of at least 0.01% and was expanded at least 5-fold compared with unstimulated cells. Repertoire divergence was quantified by Jensen-Shannon divergence using the top 100 TCRbeta sequences ranked by frequency. For samples with multiple sequencing runs, sorting error was corrected separately for each run before the runs were pooled. In TCRdb, the immuneACCESS table is reduced to in-frame sequences with V and J assigned. These tables do not hold every clone; where another copy was compared, an unresolved V gene accounts for under half, and the others remain unexplained. V and J calls and clone size are as listed in that table; D and trimming were resolved from the DNA. For this sample there are some 69,000 clones; 84% appear just once. The top ten clones comprise about 4.7% of the sample.

The sequence was obtained from a human donor in good health. The chain is encoded by TRBV5-1 joined to TRBJ1-6; the best D guess is TRBD1, with 5 bases matching. The sample taken for sequencing was CD4+ T cells from blood. The CDR3 region has the sequence CASKSGSNNSPLHF. The nucleotide sequence reads as follows: TGCGCCAGCAAGTCAGGGAGCAATAATTCACCCCTCCACTTT.